This T cell receptor (beta chain) was identified in a study of blood T cell repertoires in COVID-19. Study as a whole: The origin of the acute and convalescent COVID-19 samples was the United States, Italy and Spain.

The V end was cut by 3 bases, the J end by 5 bases, with 12 bases between. The CDR3 totals 14 residues. Germline lookup yields CDR1 LNHNV and CDR2 YYDKDF (reference sequence). Authors' methods: How many nucleated cells were present was estimated from reference gene primer amplification. Clones were sequenced by immunoSEQ multiplex PCR, and TCRdb holds only the in-frame ones, with some missing. V and J calls and clone size are copied from that table; D and trimming were computed from the DNA. Among about 200,000 clones, approximately 90% were seen once, and the ten largest hold roughly 6%. This clone was observed a handful of times.

V usage is TRBV15 and J usage is TRBJ2-3; D unresolved. The source of this sequence is a man aged 35 to 55 with active or convalescent COVID-19. Material for sequencing was peripheral blood. As DNA, the CDR3 is TGTGCCACCAGCAGTGCGGCGTTAGGAGATACGCAGTATTTT. The encoded protein is CATSSAALGDTQYF.